The subject of this entry is one TCR beta chain. The antigen remains undetermined. The data stem from a study of T cell responses to AZD1222 COVID-19 vaccine. Background on the study: Second-dose timings of about 4 or about 12 weeks were pooled. Whole-study findings and limits: Once two AZD1222 doses were given, Spike-specific TCR breadth and depth went up.

The assay was immunoSEQ multiplex PCR, and TCRdb's table has in-frame clones only and misses some. The repertoire has 93,000 or so clones, 90% of them found once; the top ten carry about 5%. The clonotype comes from an adult in good health. The source material was peripheral blood, sampled on day 0 of AZD1222 vaccination.

CDR3 coding DNA: TGCGCCAGCAGCCAAACAGGGCTCACTGAAGCTTTCTTT. It encodes CASSQTGLTEAFF. This rearrangement joins TRBV4-1 to TRBJ1-1; weak D call: TRBD1 (6 bases). The germline gives CDR1 MGHRA, CDR2 YSYEKL. The V end was cut by 2 bases, the J end by 4 bases, with 8 bases between. CDR3 length equals 13 residues.